The T cell receptor (beta chain) described here comes from a study of T cells after yellow fever vaccination. Study as a whole: Any fraction with a low cell number was prepared using SMART-Seq v4 Ultra Low Input.

Trimming pared 1 base from V and 0 bases from J, leaving 7 bases between. The CDR3 runs to 15 residues. CDR1 and CDR2 (germline): LGHNA, YSLEER. MiXCR, applied by TCRdb to the 5' RACE reads, yields one record per CDR3 protein. The sample lists 200,000 to 250,000 distinct CDR3 sequences; 6.9% were seen once. Study observations and caveats: Contaminants from the bulk population, in the form of abundant clonotypes, could be found in FACS-sorted repertoires. Boosting was followed by the reappearance of most primary-vaccination clones (96% CD4, about 90% CD8). Across the CD4 and CD8 compartments, a small share of clonotypes was present in both.

This clonotype showed up many times. What it binds is not known. The chain carries TRBV4-3 and TRBJ2-4; the D call may be TRBD1 or TRBD2 (5 bases each). The material was CD4+ T cells sorted from PBMCs, obtained 15 days after the yellow fever booster vaccination. The receptor's source is a man aged 25-45 years who received the YFV17D yellow fever vaccine. The CDR3 region has the DNA TGCGCCAGCAGCCAAGGAGGGACAGCCAAAAACATTCAGTACTTC. It codes for CASSQGGTAKNIQYF.